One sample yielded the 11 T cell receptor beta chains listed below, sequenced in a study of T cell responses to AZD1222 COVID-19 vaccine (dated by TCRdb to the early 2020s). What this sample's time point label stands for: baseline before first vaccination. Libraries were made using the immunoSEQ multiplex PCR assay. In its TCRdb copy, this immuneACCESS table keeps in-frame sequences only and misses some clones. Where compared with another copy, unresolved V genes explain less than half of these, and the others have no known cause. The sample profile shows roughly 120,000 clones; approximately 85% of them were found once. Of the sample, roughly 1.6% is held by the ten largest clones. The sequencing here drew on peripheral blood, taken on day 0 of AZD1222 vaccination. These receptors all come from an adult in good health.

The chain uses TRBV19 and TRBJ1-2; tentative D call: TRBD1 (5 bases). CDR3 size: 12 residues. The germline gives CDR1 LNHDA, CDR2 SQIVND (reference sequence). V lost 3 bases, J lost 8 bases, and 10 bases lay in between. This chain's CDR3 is CASSMGVMGYTF. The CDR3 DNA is TGTGCCAGTAGTATGGGGGTCATGGGCTACACCTTC.

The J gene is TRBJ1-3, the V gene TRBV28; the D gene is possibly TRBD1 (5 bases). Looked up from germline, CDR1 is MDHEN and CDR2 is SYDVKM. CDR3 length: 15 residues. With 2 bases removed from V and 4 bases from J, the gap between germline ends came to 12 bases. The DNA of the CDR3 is TGTGCCAGCAGTTTAGCAGGGTGGTTGGGAAACACCATATATTTT. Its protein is CASSLAGWLGNTIYF. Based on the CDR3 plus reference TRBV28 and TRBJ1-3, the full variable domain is DVKVTQSSRYLVKRTGEKVFLECVQDMDHENMFWYRQDPGLGLRLIYFSYDVKMKEKGDIPEGYSVSREKKERFSLILESASTNQTSMYLCASSLAGWLGNTIYFGEGSWLTVV.

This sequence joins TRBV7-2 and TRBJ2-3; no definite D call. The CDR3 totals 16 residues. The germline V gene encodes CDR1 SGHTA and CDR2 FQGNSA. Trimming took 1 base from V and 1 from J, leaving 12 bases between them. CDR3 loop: CASSLVGPMGTDTQYF. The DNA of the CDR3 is TGTGCCAGCAGCTTAGTAGGGCCAATGGGCACAGATACGCAGTATTTT.

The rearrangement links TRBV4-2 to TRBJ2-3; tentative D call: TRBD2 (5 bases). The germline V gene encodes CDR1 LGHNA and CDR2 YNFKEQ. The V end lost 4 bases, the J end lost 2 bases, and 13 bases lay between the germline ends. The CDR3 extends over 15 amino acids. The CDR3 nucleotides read TGTGCCAGCAGCCTGGGAGTCTCCTTCACAGATACGCAGTATTTT. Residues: CASSLGVSFTDTQYF.

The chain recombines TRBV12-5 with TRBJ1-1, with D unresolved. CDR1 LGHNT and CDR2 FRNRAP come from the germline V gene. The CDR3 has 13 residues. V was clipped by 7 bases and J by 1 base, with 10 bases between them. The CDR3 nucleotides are TGTGCTAGTGCCATCCAGTGGAACACTGAAGCTTTCTTT. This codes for CASAIQWNTEAFF.

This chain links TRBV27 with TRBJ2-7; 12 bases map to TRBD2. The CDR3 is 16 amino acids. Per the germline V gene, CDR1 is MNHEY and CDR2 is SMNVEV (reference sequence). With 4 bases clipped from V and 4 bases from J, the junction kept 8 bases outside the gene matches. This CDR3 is CASSSLTSGRNYEQYF. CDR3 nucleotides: TGTGCCAGCAGTTCCCTGACTAGCGGGAGAAATTACGAGCAGTACTTC.

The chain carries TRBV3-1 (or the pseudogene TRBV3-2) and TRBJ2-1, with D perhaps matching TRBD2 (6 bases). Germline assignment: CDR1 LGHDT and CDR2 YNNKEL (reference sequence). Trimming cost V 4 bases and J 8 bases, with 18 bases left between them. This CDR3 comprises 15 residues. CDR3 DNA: TGTGCCAGCAGCCCATCGGGGGAATTTCGCCATGAGCAGTTCTTC. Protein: CASSPSGEFRHEQFF.

The CDR3 nucleotides are TGTGCCAGTAGAAGGGGTGGCGAGCAGTACTTC. Translation: CASRRGGEQYF. This chain connects TRBV19 to TRBJ2-7; tentative D call: TRBD1 (5 bases). The length of the CDR3 is 11 residues. The germline CDR1 and CDR2 sequences are LNHDA and SQIVND (reference sequence). The V end lost 6 bases, the J end lost 6 bases, and 9 bases lay between the germline ends.

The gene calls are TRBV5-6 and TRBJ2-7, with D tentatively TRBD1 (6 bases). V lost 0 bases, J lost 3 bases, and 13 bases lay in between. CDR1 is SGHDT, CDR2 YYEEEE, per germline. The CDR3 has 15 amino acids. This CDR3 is CASSLVGQGRYEQYF. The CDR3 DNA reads TGTGCCAGCAGCTTGGTCGGGCAGGGGCGCTACGAGCAGTACTTC.

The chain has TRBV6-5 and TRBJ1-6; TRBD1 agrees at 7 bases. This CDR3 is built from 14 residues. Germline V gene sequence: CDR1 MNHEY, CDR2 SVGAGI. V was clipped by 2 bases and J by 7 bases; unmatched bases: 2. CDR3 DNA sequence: TGTGCCAGCAGTTACGACAGGGACAATTCACCCCTCCACTTT. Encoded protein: CASSYDRDNSPLHF.

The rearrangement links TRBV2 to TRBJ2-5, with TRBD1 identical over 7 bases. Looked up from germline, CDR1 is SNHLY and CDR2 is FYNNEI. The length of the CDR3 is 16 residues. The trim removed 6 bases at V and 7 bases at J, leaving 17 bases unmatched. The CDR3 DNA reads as TGTGCCAGCAGCGAATCCTACAGGGGTTGGATGGGGACCCAGTACTTC. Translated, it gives CASSESYRGWMGTQYF.